What follows is one T cell receptor (beta chain) and its context. In this sample, this clonotype turned up a few times. Its antigen remains unidentified. Qualities for individual bases were not recorded, and no much larger clone is one base off. The data originate from a study of glioma-infiltrating T cells (dated by TCRdb to about 2016). Context from the whole study: The study sequenced TCR alpha- and beta-chain repertoires from glioma tissue, from non-neoplastic brain tissue and from matched peripheral blood mononuclear cells. Each tissue-infiltrating repertoire was compared with the same patient's peripheral blood repertoire to measure divergence between tissue and blood T-cell populations. The paired cohort was made up of three low-grade glioma patients, eight primary glioblastoma patients and three non-glioma patients who contributed non-neoplastic brain tissue. General findings and caveats noted by the study authors: VJ-independent divergence between tissue and blood was below expectation in non-neoplastic patients but above expectation in all gliomas, especially low-grade gliomas. Tissue and blood shared very few CDR3 sequences, a result attributed to high CDR3 diversity and limited sampling. Group comparisons were based on small numbers of patients: three non-neoplastic, three low-grade glioma and seven to nine glioblastoma patients.

V gives up 1 base and J gives up 5 bases, and the segment between their germline ends measures 15 bases. CDR1 PRHDT and CDR2 FYEKMQ were looked up in the germline V gene (reference sequence). Including cysteine and phenylalanine, the CDR3 has 15 amino acids. The kept DNA is CDR3 alone, 45 bases in frame from the first base. The iRepertoire nested amplicon-rescue multiplex PCR (arm-PCR) platform was used to amplify TCR alpha and beta CDR3 regions from RNA. The input for one-step reverse transcription and amplification was 100-400 ng of either tissue mRNA or PBMC total RNA. Following bead purification, Illumina adapters were added by a secondary multiplex PCR, and libraries between 200 and 400 bp were gel-purified. Libraries carried internal 6-nucleotide barcodes used for demultiplexing. Sequencing of the libraries was done on an Illumina MiSeq using 2x220 or 2x250 nucleotide paired-end reads. The original pipeline was this. FLASH 1.2.11 was used to merge paired reads, and BWA-MEM then aligned the reads to the GRCh37 human genome before TRA and TRB reads were extracted. An IMGT-derived reference of cassette sequences and CDR3 motifs, with pseudogenes included, was used for V and J assignment. Reads were translated in three frames, and productive CDR3s were defined as those with a C...FGXG motif and no stop codons. Unique combinations of V-J cassette pair and CDR3 amino acid sequence were defined as clonotypes. Filtering of reads was based on Hamming distance, with the threshold set by the sequence error rate of each sample in mapped regions. TCRdb ran its own pipeline on the public reads, namely fastp trimming at Q25 and MiXCR clone calling, and kept in-frame beta chains. Rows with one shared CDR3 protein collapse into an entry with the most common genes and DNA. In this record, the V and J calls reflect TCRdb's handling and not the investigators' own analysis. This sample holds fewer than 110,000 distinct CDR3 sequences; around 30% were observed only once. The top ten clonotypes cover approximately 46% of the sample.

Rearrangement joined TRBV13 to TRBJ2-7; a confident D gene designation cannot be given. This clonotype originated in a human donor with low-grade glioma or glioblastoma, undergoing nonglioma brain surgery, or in good health (not recorded which). Material: glioma tissue, nonneoplastic brain tissue, or PBMCs (not recorded which). The nucleotide sequence is TGTGCCAGCAGCTTAGACAGAAAGAGCCGTAACGAGCAGTACTTC. It translates to CASSLDRKSRNEQYF.